Sequencing of this TCR beta chain was carried out in a study of blood T cell repertoires in COVID-19. Study details: Sources were T cells, B-cell-depleted T cells, or PBMCs; the material itself was cDNA or gDNA.

Original processing notes: Reference gene primers were amplified, and this amplification served to estimate nucleated cell counts. The method was immunoSEQ multiplex PCR; TCRdb's version includes in-frame clones alone and lacks a portion of them. The V and J calls and the clone size are those of that table, but D and trimming were determined from the DNA. This table holds 200,000 to 250,000 clones, 83% found once. Enrollees, about 18 to 89 years old, lived in fewer than 25 US areas. Each exposed participant met a COVID-19 case in the 2 weeks preceding study entry. Germline loops: CDR1 MNHEY, CDR2 SVGEGT. The ends lost 6 bases at V and 7 bases at J; junction bases unmatched: 13. This CDR3 is 16 amino acids long.

Sequenced material: PBMCs or T cells enriched from blood (not recorded which). This TCR came from a woman aged 45 to 65 who had been exposed to COVID-19. This chain links TRBV6-2 or TRBV6-3 with TRBJ2-7, with 12 nucleotides matching TRBD1. This CDR3 is CASSPGTGGRHQEQYF. The CDR3 bases are TGTGCCAGCAGCCCCGGGACAGGGGGCAGGCATCAGGAGCAGTACTTC.